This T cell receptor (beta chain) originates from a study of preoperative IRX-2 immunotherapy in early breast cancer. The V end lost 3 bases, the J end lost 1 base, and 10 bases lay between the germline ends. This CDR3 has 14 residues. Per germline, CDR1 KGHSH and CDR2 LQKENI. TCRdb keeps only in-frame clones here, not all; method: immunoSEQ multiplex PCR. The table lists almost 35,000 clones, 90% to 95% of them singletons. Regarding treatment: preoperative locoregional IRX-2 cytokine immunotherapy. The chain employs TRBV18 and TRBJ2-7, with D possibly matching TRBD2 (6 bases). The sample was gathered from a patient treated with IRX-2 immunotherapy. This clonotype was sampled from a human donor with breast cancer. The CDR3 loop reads CASSPHRGSYEQYF. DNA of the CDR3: TGTGCCAGCTCACCCCACCGGGGGTCCTACGAGCAGTACTTC.